This T cell receptor beta chain was identified in a study of T cells after yellow fever vaccination. General study points: Most primary-vaccination clones recurred post-booster (nearly 98% CD4, more than 85% CD8). Some clonotypes were seen in both the CD4 and the CD8 compartments. These made up a small share and likely arose from convergent recombination.

The table lists this clonotype with a few counts. Its antigen is not known. The CDR3 spans 15 residues. Trimming removed 5 bases from V and 4 bases from J; junction bases left unmatched: 6. Germline V gene data show CDR1 as SGHTA and CDR2 as FQGNSA. A universal primer site and UMIs were added as TCR cDNA was made by 5'RACE template switching. MiXCR was run by TCRdb on the 5' RACE reads, yielding one entry per CDR3 protein. The repertoire holds 300,000 or so distinct CDR3 sequences, with less than 9.5% as singletons. The sequences come from CD4+ T cells sorted from PBMCs, collected 5 days after the yellow fever booster vaccination. The rearrangement uses TRBV7-2 and TRBJ2-3, with TRBD2 matching over 10 bases. The TCR was taken from a man aged 18 to 30 who received the YFV17D yellow fever vaccine. DNA for the CDR3: TGTGCCAGCAGCATCGGGACTAGCGTACCAGATACGCAGTATTTT. Protein: CASSIGTSVPDTQYF.